These T cell receptor beta chains were read from a single sample in a study of blood T cell repertoires in COVID-19. Profiling relied on immunoSEQ multiplex PCR, and the TCRdb table lists in-frame clones only, not all of them. The sample carries roughly 290,000 clones, around four fifths recorded once. Sequencing was performed on peripheral blood. These receptors all stem from a woman aged 45-65 years with active or convalescent COVID-19. CDR3s include the opening cysteine and the closing phenylalanine or tryptophan. The order of the fields is J gene, V gene, CDR3 protein.

TRBJ2-7	TRBV18	CASSPGLAALLAGEQYF
TRBJ1-6	TRBV30	CAWSAQWNSPLHF
TRBJ2-1	TRBV24-1	CATSSSGSYNEQFF
TRBJ2-2	TRBV2	CASKGLANSGELFF
TRBJ2-7	TRBV7-9	CASSPEDSSSPYEQYF
TRBJ1-2	TRBV7-6	CASSPDSYGYTF
TRBJ2-7	TRBV7-2	CASSRDRVVEQYF
TRBJ2-7	TRBV28	CASSGGELAGGNEQYF
TRBJ2-1	TRBV18	CASSPLVRGGNEQFF
TRBJ2-3	TRBV29-1	CSVVKRKGADTQYF